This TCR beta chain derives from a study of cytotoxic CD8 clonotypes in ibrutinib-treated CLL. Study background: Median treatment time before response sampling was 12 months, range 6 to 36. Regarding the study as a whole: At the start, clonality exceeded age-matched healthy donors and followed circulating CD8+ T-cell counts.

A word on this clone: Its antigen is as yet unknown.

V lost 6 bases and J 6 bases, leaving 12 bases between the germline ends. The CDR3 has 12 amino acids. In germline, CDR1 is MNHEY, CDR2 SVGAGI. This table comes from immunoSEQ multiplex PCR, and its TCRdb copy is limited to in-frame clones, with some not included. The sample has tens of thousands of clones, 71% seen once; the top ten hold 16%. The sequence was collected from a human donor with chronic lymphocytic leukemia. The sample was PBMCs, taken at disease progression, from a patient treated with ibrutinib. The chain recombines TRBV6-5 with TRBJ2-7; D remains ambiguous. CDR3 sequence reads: CASSPRPAEQYF. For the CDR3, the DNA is TGTGCCAGCAGCCCGAGACCGGCCGAGCAGTACTTC.